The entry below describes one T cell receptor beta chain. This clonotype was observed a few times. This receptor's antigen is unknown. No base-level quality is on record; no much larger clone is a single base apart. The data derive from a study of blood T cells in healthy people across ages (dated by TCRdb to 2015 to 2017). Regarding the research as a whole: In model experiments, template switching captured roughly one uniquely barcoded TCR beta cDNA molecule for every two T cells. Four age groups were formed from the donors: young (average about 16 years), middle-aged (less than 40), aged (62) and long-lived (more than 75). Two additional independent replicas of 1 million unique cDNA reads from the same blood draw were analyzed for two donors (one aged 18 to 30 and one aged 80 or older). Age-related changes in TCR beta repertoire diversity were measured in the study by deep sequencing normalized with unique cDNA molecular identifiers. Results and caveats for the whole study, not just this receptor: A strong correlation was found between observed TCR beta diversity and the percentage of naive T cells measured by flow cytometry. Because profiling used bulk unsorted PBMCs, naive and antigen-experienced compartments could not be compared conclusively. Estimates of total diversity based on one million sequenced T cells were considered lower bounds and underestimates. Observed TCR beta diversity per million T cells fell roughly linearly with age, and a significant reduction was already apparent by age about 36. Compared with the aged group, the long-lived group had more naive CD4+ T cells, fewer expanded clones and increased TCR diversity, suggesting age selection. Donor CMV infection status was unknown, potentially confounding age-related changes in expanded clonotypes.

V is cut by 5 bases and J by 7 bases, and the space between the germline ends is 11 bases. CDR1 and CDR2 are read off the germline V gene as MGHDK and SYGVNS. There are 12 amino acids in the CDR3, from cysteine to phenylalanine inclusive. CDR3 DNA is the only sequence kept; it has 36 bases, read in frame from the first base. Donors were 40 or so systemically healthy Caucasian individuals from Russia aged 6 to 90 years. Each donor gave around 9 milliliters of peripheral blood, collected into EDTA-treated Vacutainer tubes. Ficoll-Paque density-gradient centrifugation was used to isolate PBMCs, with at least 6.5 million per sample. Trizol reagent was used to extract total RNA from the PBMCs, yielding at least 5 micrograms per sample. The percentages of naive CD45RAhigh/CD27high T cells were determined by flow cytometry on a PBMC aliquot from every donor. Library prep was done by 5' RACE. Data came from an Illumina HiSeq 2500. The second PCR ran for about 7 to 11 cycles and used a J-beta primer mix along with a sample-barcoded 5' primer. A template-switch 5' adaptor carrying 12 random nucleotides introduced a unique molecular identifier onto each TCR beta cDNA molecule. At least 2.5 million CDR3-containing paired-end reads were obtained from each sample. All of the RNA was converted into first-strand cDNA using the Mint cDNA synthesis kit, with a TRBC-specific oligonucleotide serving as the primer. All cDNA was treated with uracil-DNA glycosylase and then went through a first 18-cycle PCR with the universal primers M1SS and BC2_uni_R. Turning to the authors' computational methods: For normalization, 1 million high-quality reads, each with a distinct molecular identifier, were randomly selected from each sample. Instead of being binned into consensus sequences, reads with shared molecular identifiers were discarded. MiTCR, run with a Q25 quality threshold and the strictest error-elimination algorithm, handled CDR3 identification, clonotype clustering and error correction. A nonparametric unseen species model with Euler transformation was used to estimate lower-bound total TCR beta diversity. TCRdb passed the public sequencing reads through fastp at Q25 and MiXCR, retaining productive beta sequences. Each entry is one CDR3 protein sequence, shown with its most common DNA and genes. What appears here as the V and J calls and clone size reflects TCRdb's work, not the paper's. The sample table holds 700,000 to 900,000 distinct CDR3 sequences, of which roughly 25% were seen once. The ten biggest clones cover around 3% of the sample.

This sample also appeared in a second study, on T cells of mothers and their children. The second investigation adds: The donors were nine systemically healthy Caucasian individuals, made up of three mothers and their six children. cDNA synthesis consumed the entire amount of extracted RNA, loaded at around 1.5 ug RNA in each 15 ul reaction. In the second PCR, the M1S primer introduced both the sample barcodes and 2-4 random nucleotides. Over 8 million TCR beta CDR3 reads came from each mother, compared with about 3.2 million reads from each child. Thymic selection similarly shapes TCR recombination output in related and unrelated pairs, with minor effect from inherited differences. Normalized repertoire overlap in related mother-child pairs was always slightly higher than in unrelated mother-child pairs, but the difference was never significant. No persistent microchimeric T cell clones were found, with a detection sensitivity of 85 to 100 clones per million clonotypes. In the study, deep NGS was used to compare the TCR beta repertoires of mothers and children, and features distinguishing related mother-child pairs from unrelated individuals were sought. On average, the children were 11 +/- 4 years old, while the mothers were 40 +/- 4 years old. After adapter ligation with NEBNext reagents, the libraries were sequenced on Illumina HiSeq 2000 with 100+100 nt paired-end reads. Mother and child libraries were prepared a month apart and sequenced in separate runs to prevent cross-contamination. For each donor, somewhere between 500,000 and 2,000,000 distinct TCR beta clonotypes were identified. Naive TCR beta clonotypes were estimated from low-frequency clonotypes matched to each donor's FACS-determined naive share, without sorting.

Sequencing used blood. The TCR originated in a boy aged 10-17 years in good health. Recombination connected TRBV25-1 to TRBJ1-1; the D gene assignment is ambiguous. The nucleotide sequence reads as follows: TGTGCCAGCAGTAGAACCTACGGTGAAGCTTTCTTT. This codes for CASSRTYGEAFF.